Below are 28 T cell receptor beta chains sequenced from a single sample in a study of CD8 T cells in Susac syndrome. An amount of RNA that ranged from roughly 0.5 to 1 ug was reverse transcribed with random hexamers. TCRdb called the immunoSEQ multiplex PCR reads again in MiXCR, with one record for every CDR3 protein. The top ten hold around 0.15% of the sample, which has under 250,000 distinct CDR3 sequences, 94% seen once. Sequences were obtained from CD4+ T cells from PBMCs. These receptors were collected from a human donor with Susac syndrome.

The chain joins TRBV3-1 to TRBJ2-2; no reliable D call. The CDR3 consists of 13 residues. Germline V gene sequence: CDR1 LGHDT, CDR2 YNNKEL (reference sequence). The V gene lost 1 base and the J gene lost 5 bases, with 5 bases spanning the gap. The DNA for the CDR3 is TGTGCCAGCAGCCAAGGCTTGACCGGGGAGCTGTTTTTT. Its translation is CASSQGLTGELFF.

The chain combines TRBV27 with TRBJ1-6; D unresolved. Trimming removed 2 bases from V and 5 bases from J, with 13 bases in between. This CDR3 has 16 residues. Germline-derived CDR1 and CDR2 are MNHEY and SMNVEV (reference sequence). CDR3 DNA sequence: TGTGCCAGCAGTTTAACCCACGGAGGGAATAATTCACCCCTCCACTTT. Translating it yields CASSLTHGGNNSPLHF.

The chain uses TRBV2 and TRBJ1-4; 7 bases line up with TRBD1. Germline V gene data show CDR1 as SNHLY and CDR2 as FYNNEI. Losses at the gene ends were 5 bases for V and 2 bases for J; bases not matched to a gene: 5. The CDR3 has 15 amino acids. In nucleotides, the CDR3 is TGTGCCAGCAGTTTAAACAGGGGCACTAATGAAAAACTGTTTTTT. It specifies CASSLNRGTNEKLFF.

The chain combines TRBV20-1 with TRBJ2-1; D is unclear. Germline CDR1 reads DFQATT; CDR2 reads SNEGSKA (reference sequence). V was clipped by 3 bases and J by 4 bases, with 7 bases between them. This CDR3 is 12 amino acids long. The CDR3 DNA follows: TGCAGTGCTAGGGCTAGATACAATGAGCAGTTCTTC. Its protein is CSARARYNEQFF.

The chain joins TRBV7-8 to TRBJ1-1, with D maybe TRBD1 (5 bases). This CDR3 comprises 14 residues. In germline, CDR1 is SGHVS, CDR2 FQNEAQ. The V gene lost 5 bases and the J gene lost 11 bases, with 21 bases spanning the gap. CDR3 sequence reads: CASSPGETASWAFF. CDR3 bases: TGTGCCAGCAGCCCAGGTGAGACAGCCTCATGGGCTTTCTTT.

The chain carries TRBV19 and TRBJ1-4; TRBD1 aligns across 7 bases. V shed 7 bases and J 4 bases; nucleotides not matched to a gene: 9. The germline gives CDR1 LNHDA, CDR2 SQIVND (reference sequence). The CDR3 consists of 15 residues. This CDR3 is CASTQLGTVNEKLFF. Here the CDR3 DNA reads TGTGCCAGTACTCAGCTCGGGACAGTTAATGAAAAACTGTTTTTT.

CDR3 DNA: TGTGCCTTCAGGGGGCCGAACACTGAAGCTTTCTTT. This codes for CAFRGPNTEAFF. The chain joins TRBV30 to TRBJ1-1; 8 bases fit TRBD1. The CDR3 totals 12 residues. J gave up 1 base and V 7 bases, and 2 bases lay outside the gene matches. Germline CDR1 reads GTSNPN; CDR2 reads SVGIG (reference sequence).

The chain links TRBV7-9 to TRBJ1-6; D is unresolved. The V gene lost 1 base and the J gene lost 14 bases, with 12 bases spanning the gap. Germline-derived CDR1 and CDR2 are SEHNR and FQNEAQ (reference sequence). There are 13 residues in the CDR3. The CDR3 DNA reads as TGTGCCAGCAGCTTAGGGCTACGGGCGGCCCTCCACTTT. The encoded protein is CASSLGLRAALHF.

The genes are TRBV27 and TRBJ2-3, with 9 bases aligning to TRBD2. Germline-derived CDR1 and CDR2 are MNHEY and SMNVEV (reference sequence). J lost 5 bases, V lost 5 bases, and 11 bases had no gene match. The CDR3 length is 16 residues. CDR3 amino acids: CASSKEAGGPGDTQYF. In DNA, the CDR3 is TGTGCCAGCAGTAAAGAGGCGGGGGGGCCGGGAGATACGCAGTATTTT.

The chain links TRBV9 to TRBJ2-7; D not resolved. CDR1 is SGDLS, CDR2 YYNGEE, per germline. Trimming took 4 bases from V and 2 from J, leaving 13 bases between them. This CDR3 is 14 amino acids long. CDR3 nucleotide sequence: TGTGCCAGCAGCCCCCGGAACACTCCCTACGAGCAGTACTTC. Amino acids: CASSPRNTPYEQYF.

CDR3 region: CASSPQISGNTIYF. CDR3 nucleotide sequence: TGTGCCAGCAGCCCGCAGATTTCTGGAAACACCATATATTTT. The V gene is TRBV14, the J gene TRBJ1-3; D not certain. Looked up from germline, CDR1 is SGHDN and CDR2 is FVKESK. This CDR3 spans 14 amino acids. Trimming left V 4 bases short and J 1 base short, with 8 bases between.

The table lists this clonotype with a count of one. The V and J genes are TRBV10-3 and TRBJ1-2, with a weak D call TRBD1 (6 bases). The CDR3 covers 12 residues. The germline CDR1 and CDR2 sequences are ENHRY and SYGVKD. Deletions cut 6 bases from V and 7 bases from J, with 12 bases between. Written as DNA, the CDR3 is TGTGCCATCAGCGACGGGACACTTGGCTACACCTTC. This encodes CAISDGTLGYTF.

The chain employs TRBV20-1 and TRBJ1-2; D gene ambiguous. CDR3 length equals 14 residues. Germline V gives CDR1 DFQATT, CDR2 SNEGSKA (reference sequence). Trimming removed 1 base from V and 5 bases from J, with 14 bases in between. The CDR3, as DNA: TGCAGTGCTAGAGCCGGAGGAAGCCTATATGGCTACACCTTC. Translating gives CSARAGGSLYGYTF.

V and J are TRBV6-5 and TRBJ2-7; perhaps TRBD1 as D (6 bases). CDR1 is MNHEY and CDR2 is SVGAGI in the germline V gene. Trimming pared 0 bases from V and 4 bases from J, leaving 13 bases between. The CDR3 has 15 residues. The CDR3 bases are TGTGCCAGCAGTTACTCGACCCCAGGGACATACGAGCAGTACTTC. The encoded protein is CASSYSTPGTYEQYF.

This clonotype was observed once. The V and J genes are TRBV9 and TRBJ1-6; D perhaps matches TRBD1 (5 bases). The germline CDR1 and CDR2 sequences are SGDLS and YYNGEE. This CDR3 is built from 13 residues. V lost 2 bases and J 12 bases, leaving 12 bases between the germline ends. The chain's CDR3 is CASSVAGPKPLHF. Here the CDR3 DNA reads TGTGCCAGCAGCGTGGCAGGGCCGAAACCCCTCCACTTT.

This clonotype was counted a single time. The CDR3 region is CSAREPGRGGTEAFF. CDR3 DNA: TGCAGTGCTAGAGAGCCGGGGCGAGGGGGCACTGAAGCTTTCTTT. The chain joins TRBV20-1 to TRBJ1-1, with a weak D call TRBD1 (6 bases). Deletions cut 0 bases from V and 4 bases from J, with 15 bases between. The germline V gene has CDR1 DFQATT and CDR2 SNEGSKA (reference sequence). The length of the CDR3 is 15 residues.

V is TRBV20-1 and J is TRBJ2-7; 7 nucleotides match TRBD1. V lost 3 bases and J lost 0; bases outside the gene matches: 5. The germline gives CDR1 DFQATT, CDR2 SNEGSKA (reference sequence). This CDR3 spans 14 amino acids. CDR3 in amino acids: CSASGQASSYEQYF. In nucleotides, the CDR3 is TGCAGTGCTAGCGGACAGGCAAGCTCCTACGAGCAGTACTTC.

The V and J genes are TRBV7-2 and TRBJ2-1; 9 bases align to TRBD2. Germline trimming cut 4 bases from V and 6 bases from J; bases unmatched to any gene: 10. The germline gives CDR1 SGHTA, CDR2 FQGNSA. The CDR3 is made up of 16 amino acids. The CDR3 nucleotides read TGTGCCAGCAGCTCCGGCCGGCTAGCGGGGAGCAATGAGCAGTTCTTC. Residues: CASSSGRLAGSNEQFF.

The chain employs TRBV28 and TRBJ1-2; possibly TRBD1 for D (6 bases). Germline V lookup: CDR1 MDHEN, CDR2 SYDVKM. This CDR3 has 17 residues. Trimming took off 6 bases at V and 6 bases at J, with 26 bases between the two ends. In DNA form, the CDR3 reads TGTGCCAGCAGCCGGGGGGGGCCAATTGGGCAGCTCGATGGCTACACCTTC. Translated, it gives CASSRGGPIGQLDGYTF.

The rearrangement joins TRBV27 to TRBJ1-6; no clear D. Trimming took off 5 bases at V and 6 bases at J, with 14 bases between the two ends. Germline-derived CDR1 and CDR2 are MNHEY and SMNVEV (reference sequence). This CDR3 has 15 residues. The CDR3 DNA is TGTGCCAGCAGTAACCAGCAGAAGTCTAATTCACCCCTCCACTTT. Its translation is CASSNQQKSNSPLHF.

The V call is TRBV5-1, the J call TRBJ2-3; 7 bases line up with TRBD1. Germline CDR1 SGHRS, CDR2 YFSETQ. The CDR3 consists of 16 residues. The ends lost 0 bases at V and 1 base at J; junction bases unmatched: 5. CDR3 protein: CASSLGGTARTDTQYF. CDR3 DNA: TGCGCCAGCAGCTTGGGGGGGACAGCTCGCACAGATACGCAGTATTTT.

A single count supports this clonotype. The V call is TRBV19, the J call TRBJ2-3, with 7 bases identical to TRBD1. V shed 9 bases and J 2 bases; nucleotides not matched to a gene: 8. CDR3 length equals 14 residues. CDR1 is LNHDA, CDR2 SQIVND, per germline (reference sequence). CDR3 in DNA: TGTGCCAGCACCGGGACAGCCCACACAGATACGCAGTATTTT. This gives the protein CASTGTAHTDTQYF.

This CDR3 reads CASSLGTDGNTIYF. The CDR3 DNA reads as TGTGCCAGCAGCTTAGGGACAGATGGAAACACCATATATTTT. The V gene is TRBV7-9, the J gene TRBJ1-3; TRBD1 might be the D (6 bases). CDR1 and CDR2 from the germline V gene are SEHNR and FQNEAQ (reference sequence). The CDR3 has 14 residues. V gave up 1 base and J gave up 3 bases, with 7 bases separating them.

V and J are TRBV14 and TRBJ2-7; a possible D gene is TRBD1 (6 bases). Germline V gives CDR1 SGHDN, CDR2 FVKESK. The CDR3 runs to 14 residues. Trimming cost V 4 bases and J 3 bases, with 13 bases left between them. CDR3 residues: CASSLTGYYYEQYF. The CDR3 DNA follows: TGTGCCAGCAGCCTGACAGGCTATTACTACGAGCAGTACTTC.

The genes are TRBV30 and TRBJ2-3; possibly TRBD1 for D (5 bases). The CDR3 is 14 amino acids. Germline loops: CDR1 GTSNPN, CDR2 SVGIG (reference sequence). The ends were cut back, 1 base at V and 4 bases at J, with 12 bases in the middle. The CDR3 nucleotides read TGTGCCTGGAGTGGGCAGGGAATTCCAGATACGCAGTATTTT. Its translation: CAWSGQGIPDTQYF.

The V and J genes are TRBV24-1 and TRBJ2-2, with 7 bases identical to TRBD2. The CDR3 length is 15 residues. V was pared by 3 bases and J by 0 bases, with 0 bases of the junction left unmatched. Germline loops: CDR1 KGHDR, CDR2 SFDVKD. The CDR3 sequence: CATSDGGANTGELFF. The CDR3 DNA follows: TGTGCCACCAGTGATGGGGGGGCGAACACCGGGGAGCTGTTTTTT.

The chain is built from TRBV12-5 and TRBJ2-3; 11 nucleotides align to TRBD2. CDR3 length equals 15 residues. Germline assignment: CDR1 LGHNT and CDR2 FRNRAP. J gave up 2 bases and V 7 bases, and 5 bases lay outside the gene matches. CDR3 amino acids: CASARTSGFTDTQYF. The CDR3 nucleotides are TGTGCTAGTGCCCGGACTAGCGGGTTCACAGATACGCAGTATTTT.

The V gene is TRBV30, the J gene TRBJ1-3; D ambiguous. CDR3 length equals 14 residues. Germline CDR1 GTSNPN, CDR2 SVGIG (reference sequence). Trimming cost V 2 bases and J 4 bases, with 12 bases left between them. As DNA, the CDR3 is TGTGCCTGGAGTCGTCTCTCCGGAGGAAACACCATATATTTT. Protein: CAWSRLSGGNTIYF.